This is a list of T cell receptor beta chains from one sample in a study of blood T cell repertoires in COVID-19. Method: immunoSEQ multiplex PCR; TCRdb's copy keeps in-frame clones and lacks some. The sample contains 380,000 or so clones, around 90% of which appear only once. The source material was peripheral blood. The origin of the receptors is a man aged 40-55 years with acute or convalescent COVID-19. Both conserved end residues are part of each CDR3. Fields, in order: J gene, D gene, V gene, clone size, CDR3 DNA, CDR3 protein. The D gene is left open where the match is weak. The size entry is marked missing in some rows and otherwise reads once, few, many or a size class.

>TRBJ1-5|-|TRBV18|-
TGTGCCAGCTCCCCCGACAGTTATAGCAATCAGCCCCAGCATTTT
CASSPDSYSNQPQHF
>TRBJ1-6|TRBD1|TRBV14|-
TGTGCCAGCAGCCCACGCCAGGGGGCGCGAAAAAAAGCACCCCTCCACTTT
CASSPRQGARKKAPLHF
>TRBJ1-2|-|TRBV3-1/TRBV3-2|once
TGTGCCAGCAGCCCTAAGATACTCTATGGCTACACCTTC
CASSPKILYGYTF
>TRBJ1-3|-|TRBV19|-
TGTGCCAGTGCCAGCGCCGGGGATGGAAACACCATATATTTT
CASASAGDGNTIYF
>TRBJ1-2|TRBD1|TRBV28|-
TGTGCCAGCAGTTCCGACAGGGGTAGTGACTATGGCTACACCTTC
CASSSDRGSDYGYTF
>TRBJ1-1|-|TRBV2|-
TGTGCCAGCAGTGAAGTGGCAGGGATCATGAACACTGAAGCTTTCTTT
CASSEVAGIMNTEAFF
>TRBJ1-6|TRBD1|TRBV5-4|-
TGTGCCAGCAAGCCGGGACAGGGCGTCAATTCACCCCTCCACTTT
CASKPGQGVNSPLHF
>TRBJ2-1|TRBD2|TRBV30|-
TGTGCCTGGGGCGTCCTTCCTAGCGGTAATGAGCAGTTCTTC
CAWGVLPSGNEQFF
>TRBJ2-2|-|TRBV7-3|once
TGTGCCAGTGCACAGGTGAACACCGGGGAGCTGTTTTTT
CASAQVNTGELFF
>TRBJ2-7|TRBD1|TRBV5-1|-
TGCGCCAGCAGCCCGGGACAGGCACCGCAAGAGCAGTACTTC
CASSPGQAPQEQYF
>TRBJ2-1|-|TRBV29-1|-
TGCAGCGTTATGGGGGGTACGGGTGAGCAGTTCTTC
CSVMGGTGEQFF
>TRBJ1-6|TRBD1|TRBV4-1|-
TGCGCCAGCAGCCCAATGACAGGGGAGAGGAATTCACCCCTCCACTTT
CASSPMTGERNSPLHF
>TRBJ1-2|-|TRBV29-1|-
TGCAGCGCCCAAGGCGGGGTTGGGGGCTACACCTTC
CSAQGGVGGYTF
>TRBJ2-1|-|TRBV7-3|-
TGTGCCAGCAGCTCCTATCCCAGCCGGAGAAATGAGCAGTTCTTC
CASSSYPSRRNEQFF
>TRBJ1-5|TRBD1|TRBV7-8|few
TGTGCCAGCAGCATAAGACAGGGAAGCAATCAGCCCCAGCATTTT
CASSIRQGSNQPQHF
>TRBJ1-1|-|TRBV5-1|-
TGCGCCAGCAGCTTGGGCAGGGTTGGCACTGAAGCTTTCTTT
CASSLGRVGTEAFF
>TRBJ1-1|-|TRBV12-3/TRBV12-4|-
TGTGCCAGCAGTTTTTCTCCGGGTAGTGAAGCTTTCTTT
CASSFSPGSEAFF
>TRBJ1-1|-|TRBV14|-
TGTGCCAGCAGCCAAGGGGCCGGGGCTGAAGCTTTCTTT
CASSQGAGAEAFF
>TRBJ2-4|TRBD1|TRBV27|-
TGTGCCAGCAGTTTCCGGGACAGGGAAGACATTCAGTACTTC
CASSFRDREDIQYF
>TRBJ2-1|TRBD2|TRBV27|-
TGTGCCAGCAGTTTGGGACTACCTTCCTACAATGAGCAGTTCTTC
CASSLGLPSYNEQFF
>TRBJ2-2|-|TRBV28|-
TGTGCCAGCAGTCTCCTTGTGAACACCGGGGAGCTGTTTTTT
CASSLLVNTGELFF
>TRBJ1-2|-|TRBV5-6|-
TGTGCCAGCAGCTCGGACACCTATGGCTACACCTTC
CASSSDTYGYTF
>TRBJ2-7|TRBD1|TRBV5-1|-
TGCGCCAGCAGCGGCGGGCCCGGGACAGGGGCCCACGAGCAGTACTTC
CASSGGPGTGAHEQYF
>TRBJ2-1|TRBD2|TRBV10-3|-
TGTGCCATCAGTGAGATTACCGGGACTAGCGGGACGAAAACCTACAATGAGCAGTTCTTC
CAISEITGTSGTKTYNEQFF
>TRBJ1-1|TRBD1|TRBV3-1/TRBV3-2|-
TGTGCCAGCAGCCAAGATGGCAGGGGGTCGGAAGCTTTCTTT
CASSQDGRGSEAFF
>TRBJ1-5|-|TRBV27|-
TGTGCCAGCAGTTTATCGATGGGGGAGGTGCCCCAGCATTTT
CASSLSMGEVPQHF
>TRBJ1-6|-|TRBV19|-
TGTGCCAGTAGCAACGGACAACCCCGGCATTCACCCCTCCACTTT
CASSNGQPRHSPLHF
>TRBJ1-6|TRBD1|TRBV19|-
TGTGCCAGTAGTATATCGGACAGGAATTCACCCCTCCACTTT
CASSISDRNSPLHF
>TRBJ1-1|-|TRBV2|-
TGTGCCAGCAGTGAGTACAGGGCGAACACTGAAGCTTTCTTT
CASSEYRANTEAFF
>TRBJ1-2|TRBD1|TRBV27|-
TGTGCCAGCAGTTTACTAGGACAGGGAGTAAAGGGCTACACCTTC
CASSLLGQGVKGYTF
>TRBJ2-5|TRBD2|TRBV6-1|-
TGTGCCAGCAGTATCCGACTAGCGGGCGAAGAGACCCAGTACTTC
CASSIRLAGEETQYF
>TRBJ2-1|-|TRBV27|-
TGTGCCAGCAGGCGTTCCGGGACTGTTTATGAGCAGTTCTTC
CASRRSGTVYEQFF
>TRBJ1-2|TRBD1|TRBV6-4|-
TGTGCCAGCAGTGGGGGACAGACCTATGGCTACACCTTC
CASSGGQTYGYTF
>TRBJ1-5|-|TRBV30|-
TGTGCCTGGAGGCTAAGGGGATTGGGACAGCCCCAGCATTTT
CAWRLRGLGQPQHF
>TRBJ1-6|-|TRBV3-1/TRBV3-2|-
TGTGCCAGCAGCCAAGGTACGACAGTCCTAGGTTCACCCCTCCACTTT
CASSQGTTVLGSPLHF
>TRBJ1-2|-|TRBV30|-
TGTGCCTGGAGTGTACTCCCCACTAACTATGGCTACACCTTC
CAWSVLPTNYGYTF
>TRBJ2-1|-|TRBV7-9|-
TGTGCCAGCAGCCCCCTAACTAGTTTTCCCAATGAGCAGTTCTTC
CASSPLTSFPNEQFF
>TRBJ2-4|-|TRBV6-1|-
TGTGCCAGCACCCACTTACGGGTAGCCAAAAACATTCAGTACTTC
CASTHLRVAKNIQYF
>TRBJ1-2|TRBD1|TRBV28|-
TGTGCCAGCAGTTCCTCCAGGGGGCAAGGCTACACCTTC
CASSSSRGQGYTF
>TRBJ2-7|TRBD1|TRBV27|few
TGTGCCAGCAGTTTGACAGGGGAGGAGATTATCTACGAGCAGTACTTC
CASSLTGEEIIYEQYF
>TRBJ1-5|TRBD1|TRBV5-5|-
TGTGCCAGCAGCGCGGGACAGGGGTACCAGCCCCAGCATTTT
CASSAGQGYQPQHF
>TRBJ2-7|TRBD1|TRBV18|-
TGTGCCAGCTCACCAGATACAGGGGGGCAGTTTCGGGAGCAGTACTTC
CASSPDTGGQFREQYF
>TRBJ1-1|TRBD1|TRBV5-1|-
TGCGCCAGCAGCTTCGGACAGGGGTACTCGAACACTGAAGCTTTCTTT
CASSFGQGYSNTEAFF
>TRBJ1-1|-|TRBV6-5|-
TGTGCCAGCAGGGGAGCGGGGGGAAAAACTTTCTTT
CASRGAGGKTFF
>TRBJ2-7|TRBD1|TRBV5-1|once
TGCGCCAGCAGCTTGCGGGGACAGGCCTCCTACGAGCAGTACTTC
CASSLRGQASYEQYF
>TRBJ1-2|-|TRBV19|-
TGTGCCAGTAGTATAGCAGGGGGCTACACCTTC
CASSIAGGYTF
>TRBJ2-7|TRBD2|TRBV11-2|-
TGTGCCACCGGACCTGGGGGGGTCGACTACGAGCAGTACTTC
CATGPGGVDYEQYF
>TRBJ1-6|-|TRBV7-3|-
TGTGCCAGCAGCTTAGGAGGGGCGGGTTCACCCCTCCACTTT
CASSLGGAGSPLHF
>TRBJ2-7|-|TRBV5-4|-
TGTGCCAGCAGCTTGATACCGAGCCGCCCACCCTACGAGCAGTACTTC
CASSLIPSRPPYEQYF
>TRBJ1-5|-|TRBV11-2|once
TGTGCCAGCAGCCCCGGGGGTAGCAATCAGCCCCAGCATTTT
CASSPGGSNQPQHF
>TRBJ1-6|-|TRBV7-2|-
TGTGCCAGCAGCTTATCTGGGTCGGGGGGATCACCCCTCCACTTT
CASSLSGSGGSPLHF
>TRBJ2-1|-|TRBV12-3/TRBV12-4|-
TGTGCCAGCAGTTTTAGTAGGAGTGAGCAGTTCTTC
CASSFSRSEQFF